This T cell receptor (beta chain) was sequenced in a study of blood T cells in healthy people across ages. Whole-study results and caveats: Underestimates were what the diversity estimates from one million T cells were considered to be. As age increased, TCR beta diversity per million T cells fell in a roughly linear fashion.

Then a second PCR, running roughly 6 to 12 cycles, was carried out with a sample-barcoded 5' primer and a J-beta primer mix. TCRdb passed the 5' RACE reads through MiXCR, listing each CDR3 protein once. The table has 1.5 million to 2 million distinct CDR3 sequences, around 35% seen once. Germline V lookup: CDR1 LNHNV, CDR2 YYDKDF (reference sequence). The CDR3 has 16 residues. Losses at the gene ends were 6 bases for V and 1 base for J; bases not matched to a gene: 7. About this clonotype itself: Antigen: not known.

The rearrangement links TRBV15 to TRBJ2-1; 9 positions agree with TRBD2. Specimen: blood. The source is a woman aged 25 to 39 in good health. For the CDR3, the DNA is TGTGCCACCAGTTTGTCTAGCGGGATGTCCTACAATGAGCAGTTCTTC. Protein: CATSLSSGMSYNEQFF.